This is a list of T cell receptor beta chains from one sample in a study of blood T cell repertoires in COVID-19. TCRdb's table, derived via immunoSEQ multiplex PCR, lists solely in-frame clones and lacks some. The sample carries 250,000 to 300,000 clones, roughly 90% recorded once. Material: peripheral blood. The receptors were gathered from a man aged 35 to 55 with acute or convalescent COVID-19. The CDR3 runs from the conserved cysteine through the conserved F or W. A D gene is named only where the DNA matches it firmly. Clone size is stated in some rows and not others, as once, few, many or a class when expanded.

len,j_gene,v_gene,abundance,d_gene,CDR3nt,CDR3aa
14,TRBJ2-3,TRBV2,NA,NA,TGTGCCAGCAGTGACGACAGTAGCACAGATACGCAGTATTTT,CASSDDSSTDTQYF
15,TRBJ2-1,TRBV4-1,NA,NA,TGCGCCAGCAGCCAAGGCAGGGTCTCCTACAATGAGCAGTTCTTC,CASSQGRVSYNEQFF
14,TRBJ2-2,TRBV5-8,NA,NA,TGTGCCAGCAGCAAGCCTAGGGGAACCGGGGAGCTGTTTTTT,CASSKPRGTGELFF
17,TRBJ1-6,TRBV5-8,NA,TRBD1,TGTGCCAGCAGCTTACAGGGGACGTACTCCTATAATTCACCCCTCCACTTT,CASSLQGTYSYNSPLHF
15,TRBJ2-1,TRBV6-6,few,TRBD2,TGTGCCAGCAGTTACAGGGCGGGGGGTCTCAATGAGCAGTTCTTC,CASSYRAGGLNEQFF
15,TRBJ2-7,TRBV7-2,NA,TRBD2,TGTGCCAGCAGCATCGGACTAGCGGGGGTCGACGAGCAGTACTTC,CASSIGLAGVDEQYF
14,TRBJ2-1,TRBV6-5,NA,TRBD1,TGTGCCAGCACCTCAAGGACAGGGGAGGATGAGCAGTTCTTC,CASTSRTGEDEQFF
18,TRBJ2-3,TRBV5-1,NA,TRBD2,TGCGCCAGCAGCTTGGCCTTGGCTAGCGGGGGTAGCGCAGATACGCAGTATTTT,CASSLALASGGSADTQYF
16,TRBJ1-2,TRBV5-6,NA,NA,TGTGCCAGCAACCACCGGCAGGGCCCTTCTAACTATGGCTACACCTTC,CASNHRQGPSNYGYTF
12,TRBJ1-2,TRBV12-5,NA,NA,TGTGCTAGTGGTTTGGTACAGAACAAGGTGACATTC,CASGLVQNKVTF
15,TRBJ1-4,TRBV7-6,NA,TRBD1,TGTGCCAGCAGCTTAAGGGGGCACGCTAATGAAAAACTGTTTTTT,CASSLRGHANEKLFF
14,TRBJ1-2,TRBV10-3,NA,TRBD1,TGTGCCATCAGTGAACGGCAGGGGGCTTTAGGCTACACCTTC,CAISERQGALGYTF
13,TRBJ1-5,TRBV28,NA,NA,TGTGCCAGCAGCCCAGCGGAGGGTCAGCCCCAGCATTTT,CASSPAEGQPQHF
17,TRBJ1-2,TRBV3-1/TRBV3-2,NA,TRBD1,TGTGCCAGCAGCCAAGATCTCCGGACAGGGGGCGCCGATGGCTACACCTTC,CASSQDLRTGGADGYTF
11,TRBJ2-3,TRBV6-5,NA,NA,TGTGCCAGCACCCGGACAGATACGCAGTATTTT,CASTRTDTQYF
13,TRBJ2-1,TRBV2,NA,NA,TGTGCCAGCAGTGGTGAGGGATACAATGAGCAGTTCTTC,CASSGEGYNEQFF
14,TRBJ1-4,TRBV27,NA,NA,TGTGCCAGCAGTTTTCAGAGGGTGAAGGGAAAACTGTTTTTT,CASSFQRVKGKLFF
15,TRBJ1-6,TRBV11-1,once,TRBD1,TGTGCCAGCAGTCTCGGAGGGGACAGATCCTCACCCCTCCACTTT,CASSLGGDRSSPLHF
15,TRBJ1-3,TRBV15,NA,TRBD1,TGTGCCACCAGCTTCCCAGGGGGGTCTGGAAACACCATATATTTT,CATSFPGGSGNTIYF
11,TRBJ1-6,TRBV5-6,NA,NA,TGTGCCAGCAGCTATGAGGGACCCCTCCACTTT,CASSYEGPLHF
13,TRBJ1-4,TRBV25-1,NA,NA,TGTGCCAGCAGTGAACCAGGCCGGGAAAAACTGTTTTTT,CASSEPGREKLFF
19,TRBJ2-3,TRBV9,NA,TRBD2,TGTGCCAGCAGCGTAGCTTCCAGGACTAGCGGGGGGGCATTAGATACGCAGTATTTT,CASSVASRTSGGALDTQYF
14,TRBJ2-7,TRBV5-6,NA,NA,TGTGCCAGCAGCTTGCAGGTCGTCTCCTACGAGCAGTACTTC,CASSLQVVSYEQYF
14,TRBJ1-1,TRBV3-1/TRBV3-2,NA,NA,TGTGCCAGCAGCCAAGATATCAGATACACTGAAGCTTTCTTT,CASSQDIRYTEAFF
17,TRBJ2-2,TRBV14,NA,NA,TGTGCCAGCAGCCCTCGCTTGGGCAGTCTGAACACCGGGGAGCTGTTTTTT,CASSPRLGSLNTGELFF
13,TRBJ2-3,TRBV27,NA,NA,TGTGCCAGCAGTTTATCCAGGGCAGATACGCAGTATTTT,CASSLSRADTQYF
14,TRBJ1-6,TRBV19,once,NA,TGTGCCAGTAGTACTCCGGAACAGCATTCACCCCTCCACTTT,CASSTPEQHSPLHF
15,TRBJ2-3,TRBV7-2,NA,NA,TGTGCCAGCAGCTTAGAGGGCAGGGGCCCAGATACGCAGTATTTT,CASSLEGRGPDTQYF
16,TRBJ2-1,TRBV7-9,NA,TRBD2,TGTGCCAGCAGCCAAGCGGGGGGCCTTCTTGGCAATGAGCAGTTCTTC,CASSQAGGLLGNEQFF